This T cell receptor beta chain was sequenced during a study of cytomegalovirus exposure and HLA in healthy donors. Across the whole study: Unique TCR beta sequences numbering 117 million came from 150 million to 200 million T cells in an earlier analysis.

CDR3 size: 16 residues. The V gene's germline CDR1 is SNHLY and CDR2 FYNNEI. Trimming left V 4 bases short and J 7 bases short, with 23 bases between. Comments on this clone: Its antigen is still unknown.

The study's findings and limits: For most TCR beta V segments, an earlier analysis put the productive rate at about 87% or about 30% of the time. A later analysis linked a missense DCLRE1C variant to TCR beta V- and J-gene trimming.

PCR involved 60 Vbeta and 13 Jbeta primers. The protocol was immunoSEQ multiplex PCR, while the TCRdb copy is restricted to in-frame clones and leaves out a portion. The table records approximately 130,000 clones, approximately 80% of them present only once. The chain links TRBV2 to TRBJ2-7; TRBD1 is a possible D gene (6 bases). This TCR was recovered from a man between 25 and 39 years old in good health and CMV-seronegative. The sample was PBMCs. The CDR3 is CASSVLKDSPHREQYF. The CDR3 DNA is TGTGCCAGCAGTGTTCTAAAGGACAGCCCCCACAGAGAGCAGTACTTC.